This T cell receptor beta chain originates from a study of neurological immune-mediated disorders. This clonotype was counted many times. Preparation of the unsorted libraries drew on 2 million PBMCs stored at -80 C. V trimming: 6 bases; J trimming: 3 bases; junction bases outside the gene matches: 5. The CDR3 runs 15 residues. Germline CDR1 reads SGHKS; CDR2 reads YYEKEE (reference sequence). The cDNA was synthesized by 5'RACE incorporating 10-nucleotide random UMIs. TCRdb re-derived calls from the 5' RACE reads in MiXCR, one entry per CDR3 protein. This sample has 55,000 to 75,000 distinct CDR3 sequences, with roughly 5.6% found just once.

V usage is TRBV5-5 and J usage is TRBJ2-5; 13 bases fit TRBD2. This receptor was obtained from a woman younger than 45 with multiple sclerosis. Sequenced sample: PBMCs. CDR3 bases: TGTGCCAGCACCAAACTAGCGGGGGGGGAAGAGACCCAGTACTTC. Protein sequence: CASTKLAGGEETQYF.